A single sample gave rise to the 27 T cell receptor beta chains below, sequenced in a study of human T cells and chemical hapten exposure. As for time point: pre-sensitization, week 0. Documented treatment: therapeutic diphenylcyclopropenone sensitization with weekly scalp DPC. TCRdb ran MiXCR on the RACE reads and lists one entry per CDR3 protein. The repertoire holds 250,000 or so distinct CDR3 sequences, with just under 8% as singletons. This sample comprised whole blood, obtained in connection with sensitization to the hapten diphenylcyclopropenone (DPC). All receptors come from a man between 18 and 35 years old with alopecia areata. Some clones in this sample may be carry-over from other donors' samples.

This clonotype was picked up many times. This sequence joins TRBV4-3 and TRBJ1-6; D unclear. The length of the CDR3 is 13 residues. CDR1 is LGHNA and CDR2 is YSLEER in the germline V gene. The V end was cut by 0 bases, the J end by 10 bases, with 7 bases between. The CDR3 region is CASSQDNRSPLHF. The CDR3, as DNA: TGCGCCAGCAGCCAAGATAACAGATCACCCCTCCACTTT.

This clonotype has ten or more counts. The chain is built from TRBV5-1 and TRBJ2-7; 7 bases are a match to TRBD1. The CDR3 runs to 13 residues. The V and J ends lost 1 base and 6 bases, in that order; junction bases with no gene match: 4. Germline V gene sequence: CDR1 SGHRS, CDR2 YFSETQ. Written as DNA, the CDR3 is TGCGCCAGCAGCTTGAGTGGACAGGCCGAGCAGTACTTC. It specifies CASSLSGQAEQYF.

This clonotype appeared a few times. The rearrangement uses TRBV7-3 and TRBJ2-2; tentatively, D is TRBD1 (6 bases). Trimming removed 5 bases from V and 5 bases from J, with 21 bases in between. The CDR3 contains 17 residues. Germline V lookup: CDR1 SGHTA, CDR2 FQGTGA. The chain's CDR3 is CASSQRAVTGKTGELFF. In DNA form, the CDR3 reads TGTGCCAGCAGCCAACGCGCTGTGACAGGAAAGACCGGGGAGCTGTTTTTT.

Only a few counts were recorded for this clonotype. The chain is built from TRBV3-1 and TRBJ1-5, with D hard to call. Trimming took 2 bases from V and 7 from J, leaving 9 bases between them. This CDR3 is 13 amino acids long. Germline loops: CDR1 LGHDT, CDR2 YNNKEL (reference sequence). The CDR3 loop is CASSQRMYQPQHF. Written as DNA, the CDR3 is TGTGCCAGCAGCCAAAGGATGTACCAGCCCCAGCATTTT.

This clonotype was found a few times. The chain recombines TRBV2 with TRBJ1-1; 7 positions match TRBD1. The CDR3 contains 14 residues. In germline, CDR1 is SNHLY, CDR2 FYNNEI. V dropped 7 bases and J dropped 4; count of bases not matched to a gene: 9. The CDR3 DNA reads as TGTGCCAGCACTCTGACAGGGATGGCCACTGAAGCTTTCTTT. This sequence encodes CASTLTGMATEAFF.

The V and J genes are TRBV5-1 and TRBJ2-3; D uncertain. This CDR3 has 15 residues. V lost 2 bases and J lost 0, with 10 bases in between. Germline V gene sequence: CDR1 SGHRS, CDR2 YFSETQ. The CDR3 sequence is CASSLLLWSTDTQYF. The DNA for the CDR3 is TGCGCCAGCAGCTTATTGTTGTGGAGCACAGATACGCAGTATTTT.

This clonotype was seen only a few times. The chain joins TRBV24-1 to TRBJ1-2; D unresolved. The length of the CDR3 is 14 residues. V lost 4 bases and J 5 bases, leaving 13 bases between the germline ends. CDR1 is KGHDR, CDR2 SFDVKD, per germline. This CDR3 is CATSDAAQLYGYTF. CDR3 DNA sequence: TGTGCCACCAGTGACGCTGCCCAGCTGTATGGCTACACCTTC.

The J gene is TRBJ2-3, the V gene TRBV9; D is uncertain. The CDR3 runs to 14 residues. Germline values: CDR1 SGDLS, CDR2 YYNGEE. Deletions cut 0 bases from V and 3 bases from J, with 8 bases between. The CDR3 DNA reads TGTGCCAGCAGCGTAGGACGCGTTACAGATACGCAGTATTTT. Translation: CASSVGRVTDTQYF.

The chain carries TRBV9 and TRBJ1-1; TRBD1 aligns across 11 bases. Germline trimming cut 4 bases from V and 2 bases from J; bases unmatched to any gene: 7. There are 16 residues in the CDR3. CDR1 and CDR2 from the germline V gene are SGDLS and YYNGEE. CDR3 amino acids: CASSPRTGGLNTEAFF. The DNA of the CDR3 is TGTGCCAGCAGCCCAAGGACAGGGGGCCTTAACACTGAAGCTTTCTTT. The whole variable domain, filled in from reference TRBV9 and TRBJ1-1, reads DSGVTQTPKHLITATGQRVTLRCSPRSGDLSVYWYQQSLDQGLQFLIQYYNGEERAKGNILERFSAQQFPDLHSELNLSSLELGDSALYFCASSPRTGGLNTEAFFGQGTRLTVV.

This clonotype was seen a handful of times. V and J are TRBV6-1 and TRBJ2-1; a weak D match, TRBD1 (5 bases). The CDR3 is 15 residues long. V gave up 6 bases and J gave up 8 bases, with 20 bases separating them. Per germline, CDR1 MNHNS and CDR2 SASEGT. The CDR3 region is CASRLTQGFGDEQFF. CDR3 coding DNA: TGTGCCAGCAGACTGACCCAGGGCTTTGGCGATGAGCAGTTCTTC.

The V and J genes are TRBV6-2 or TRBV6-3 and TRBJ2-7, with D perhaps being TRBD1 or TRBD2 (5 bases each). Germline CDR1 is MNHEY and CDR2 is SVGEGT. The CDR3 loop spans 12 amino acids. Trimming removed 1 base from V and 9 bases from J, with 10 bases in between. The CDR3 reads CASSYYRDGQYF. CDR3 DNA sequence: TGTGCCAGCAGTTACTATAGGGACGGGCAGTACTTC.

This clonotype has a handful of counts. Lacking the conserved final phenylalanine or tryptophan, this CDR3 likely reflects a read error. The chain recombines TRBV6-2 or TRBV6-3 with TRBJ1-1; TRBD1 aligns across 9 bases. Germline lookup yields CDR1 MNHEY and CDR2 SVGEGT. This CDR3 is 17 amino acids long. The V and J ends lost 4 bases and 4 bases, in that order; junction bases with no gene match: 13. CDR3 nucleotide sequence: TGTGCCAGCAGTTGGGACAGGGTTAAAGCTTGGAGCACTGAAGCTTTCTCT. It codes for CASSWDRVKAWSTEAFS.

The chain couples TRBV7-2 to TRBJ2-1, with 7 bases aligning to TRBD2. V was clipped by 1 base and J by 0 bases; unmatched bases: 6. CDR1 and CDR2 from the germline V gene are SGHTA and FQGNSA. This CDR3 comprises 17 residues. The CDR3 nucleotides read TGTGCCAGCAGCTTAGTGGGAGGGCCCAGCTCCTACAATGAGCAGTTCTTC. This codes for CASSLVGGPSSYNEQFF. The variable domain in full, completed from reference TRBV7-2 and TRBJ2-1, reads GAGVSQSPSNKVTEKGKDVELRCDPISGHTALYWYRQSLGQGLEFLIYFQGNSAPDKSGLPSDRFSAERTGGSVSTLTIQRTQQEDSAVYLCASSLVGGPSSYNEQFFGPGTRLTVL.

This clonotype has more than one count but fewer than ten. The V gene is TRBV29-1, the J gene TRBJ2-7; D is perhaps TRBD2 (5 bases). Per the germline V gene, CDR1 is SQVTM and CDR2 is ANQGSEA. Trimming shortened V by 5 bases and J by 9 bases, and 23 bases separated the two germline ends. The CDR3 is made up of 14 amino acids. The CDR3 reads CSVLFPGRPSGQYV. The CDR3 nucleotides are TGCAGCGTTTTATTTCCCGGACGCCCCAGCGGGCAGTACGTC.

The chain has TRBV29-1 and TRBJ1-1; weak D call: TRBD1 (6 bases). There are 13 residues in the CDR3. Looked up from germline, CDR1 is SQVTM and CDR2 is ANQGSEA. Trimming cost V 6 bases and J 6 bases, with 17 bases left between them. The CDR3 sequence is CSVGRGAIAEAFF. The CDR3 DNA is TGCAGCGTCGGGCGGGGGGCGATCGCTGAAGCTTTCTTT.

This clonotype has just a few counts. The V call is TRBV6-6, the J call TRBJ2-5, with 8 bases aligning to TRBD1. Germline assignment: CDR1 MNHNY and CDR2 SVGAGI (reference sequence). The CDR3 runs to 14 residues. V trimming: 6 bases; J trimming: 5 bases; junction bases outside the gene matches: 8. In DNA, the CDR3 is TGTGCCAGCAGGATGGGACAGGTAGTGGAGACCCAGTACTTC. It yields the protein CASRMGQVVETQYF.

The V call is TRBV5-1, the J call TRBJ1-1, with D tentatively TRBD1 (5 bases). V gave up 1 base and J gave up 6 bases, with 13 bases separating them. The length of the CDR3 is 14 residues. Per the germline V gene, CDR1 is SGHRS and CDR2 is YFSETQ. The CDR3: CASSLNGQGAEAFF. The CDR3 DNA reads TGCGCCAGCAGCTTGAATGGGCAGGGAGCTGAAGCTTTCTTT.

This clonotype has a handful of counts. The chain has TRBV7-2 and TRBJ1-6, with D tentatively TRBD1 (6 bases). Between the trimmed V and J ends, which lost 3 bases and 0 bases, there was a span of 12 bases. CDR1 and CDR2 (germline): SGHTA, FQGNSA. The CDR3 totals 17 residues. The CDR3 sequence: CASSLWTVPSYNSPLHF. CDR3 DNA: TGTGCCAGCAGCTTGTGGACAGTTCCCTCCTATAATTCACCCCTCCACTTT.

This clonotype appeared a few times. The CDR3: CASSLRTGAQETQYF. Here the CDR3 DNA reads TGTGCCAGCAGTTTAAGGACAGGGGCTCAAGAGACCCAGTACTTC. The chain joins TRBV12-3 or TRBV12-4 to TRBJ2-5; 9 bases are shared with TRBD1. V shed 2 bases, J shed 2 bases, and the junction held 3 bases outside the gene matches. This CDR3 has 15 amino acids.

This clonotype has more than one count but fewer than ten. CDR3 sequence reads: CASSPRLSPKGTDTQYF. Here the CDR3 DNA reads TGTGCCAGCAGTCCCAGACTATCCCCTAAAGGAACAGATACGCAGTATTTT. The genes are TRBV12-3 or TRBV12-4 and TRBJ2-3, with D tentatively TRBD2 (5 bases). The CDR3 consists of 17 residues. Trimming left V 5 bases short and J 3 bases short, with 21 bases between.

The chain combines TRBV9 with TRBJ1-4, with 7 bases fitting TRBD1. The CDR3 extends over 15 amino acids. The J segment lost 5 bases and the V segment lost 4 bases, leaving 8 bases of the junction unmatched. CDR1 SGDLS and CDR2 YYNGEE come from the germline V gene. CDR3: CASSSPGQKNEKLFF. The CDR3 DNA reads as TGTGCCAGCAGCTCCCCGGGACAGAAGAATGAAAAACTGTTTTTT.

As regards this clonotype: Possible read error: a much larger clone is one base away. This is likely a read error, given that the CDR3 carries no conserved phenylalanine or tryptophan at its end. V and J are TRBV6-1 and TRBJ2-7, with no clear D. The germline V gene has CDR1 MNHNS and CDR2 SASEGT. This CDR3 spans 13 amino acids. Trimming cost V 6 bases and J 0 bases, with 9 bases left between them. CDR3 amino acids: CASSPLSSYEQYA. The CDR3 DNA follows: TGTGCCAGCAGCCCCCTTAGCTCCTACGAGCAGTACGCC.

The chain recombines TRBV15 with TRBJ1-2, with unresolved D. The ends were cut back, 5 bases at V and 1 base at J, with 8 bases in the middle. The CDR3 has 13 amino acids. Per the germline V gene, CDR1 is LNHNV and CDR2 is YYDKDF (reference sequence). The CDR3 loop is CATSGGSNYGYTF. CDR3 DNA sequence: TGTGCCACCAGCGGTGGCAGTAACTATGGCTACACCTTC.

This clonotype appeared a few times. The J gene is TRBJ1-2, the V gene TRBV7-8; D unresolved. The CDR3 loop spans 14 amino acids. Deletions cut 4 bases from V and 3 bases from J, with 12 bases between. CDR1 is SGHVS and CDR2 is FQNEAQ in the germline V gene. CDR3: CASSSSNQHYGYTF. The CDR3 coding sequence is TGTGCCAGCAGCTCGAGCAATCAGCACTATGGCTACACCTTC.

The rearrangement uses TRBV7-2 and TRBJ1-1, with D possibly being TRBD1 (6 bases). This CDR3 contains 15 residues. Germline values: CDR1 SGHTA, CDR2 FQGNSA. Trimming took 5 bases from V and 0 from J, leaving 13 bases between them. Here the CDR3 reads CASSPVAGVNTEAFF. CDR3 nucleotides: TGTGCCAGCAGCCCCGTGGCAGGGGTGAACACTGAAGCTTTCTTT.

This clonotype was detected many times. The chain employs TRBV29-1 and TRBJ2-5; D possibly corresponds to TRBD1 (5 bases). This CDR3 has 13 residues. V was shortened by 4 bases and J by 7 bases, with 16 bases between the two germline ends. CDR1 is SQVTM, CDR2 ANQGSEA, per germline. The DNA of the CDR3 is TGCAGCGTTGTCCGGATGGACACACCGACCCAGTACTTC. Translating it yields CSVVRMDTPTQYF.

The genes are TRBV3-1 and TRBJ1-4; D is ambiguous. The CDR3 consists of 14 residues. Germline V CDR1 and CDR2: LGHDT, YNNKEL (reference sequence). V lost 1 base and J lost 10, with 13 bases in between. The CDR3 spells CASSQGPGTGKLFF. The CDR3 DNA sequence: TGTGCCAGCAGCCAAGGGCCAGGAACGGGAAAACTGTTTTTT.